Listed here is a single T cell receptor (beta chain). Its cognate antigen is unknown. What was sequenced were expressed TCRB transcripts, since all of the isolated RNA had been reverse transcribed. The method was immunoSEQ multiplex PCR; TCRdb's version includes in-frame clones alone and lacks a portion of them. The sample has roughly 140,000 clones, 40% to 60% seen once. CDR3 length equals 15 residues. V lost 4 bases and J lost 8, with 17 bases in between. CDR1 is MNHNS and CDR2 is SASEGT in the germline V gene. The data were taken from a study of beta chain features in type 1 diabetes. Notes on the study in general: No resolution was reached here on whether HLA type influences TCRB rearrangement.

Sequences were obtained from Tregs from blood. This clonotype was obtained from a man younger than 30 in good health. J is TRBJ1-4 and V is TRBV6-1; D may be TRBD1 (5 bases). The CDR3 here is CASSGRDGWGEKLFF. The CDR3, as DNA: TGTGCCAGCAGTGGGAGGGACGGCTGGGGGGAAAAACTGTTTTTT.